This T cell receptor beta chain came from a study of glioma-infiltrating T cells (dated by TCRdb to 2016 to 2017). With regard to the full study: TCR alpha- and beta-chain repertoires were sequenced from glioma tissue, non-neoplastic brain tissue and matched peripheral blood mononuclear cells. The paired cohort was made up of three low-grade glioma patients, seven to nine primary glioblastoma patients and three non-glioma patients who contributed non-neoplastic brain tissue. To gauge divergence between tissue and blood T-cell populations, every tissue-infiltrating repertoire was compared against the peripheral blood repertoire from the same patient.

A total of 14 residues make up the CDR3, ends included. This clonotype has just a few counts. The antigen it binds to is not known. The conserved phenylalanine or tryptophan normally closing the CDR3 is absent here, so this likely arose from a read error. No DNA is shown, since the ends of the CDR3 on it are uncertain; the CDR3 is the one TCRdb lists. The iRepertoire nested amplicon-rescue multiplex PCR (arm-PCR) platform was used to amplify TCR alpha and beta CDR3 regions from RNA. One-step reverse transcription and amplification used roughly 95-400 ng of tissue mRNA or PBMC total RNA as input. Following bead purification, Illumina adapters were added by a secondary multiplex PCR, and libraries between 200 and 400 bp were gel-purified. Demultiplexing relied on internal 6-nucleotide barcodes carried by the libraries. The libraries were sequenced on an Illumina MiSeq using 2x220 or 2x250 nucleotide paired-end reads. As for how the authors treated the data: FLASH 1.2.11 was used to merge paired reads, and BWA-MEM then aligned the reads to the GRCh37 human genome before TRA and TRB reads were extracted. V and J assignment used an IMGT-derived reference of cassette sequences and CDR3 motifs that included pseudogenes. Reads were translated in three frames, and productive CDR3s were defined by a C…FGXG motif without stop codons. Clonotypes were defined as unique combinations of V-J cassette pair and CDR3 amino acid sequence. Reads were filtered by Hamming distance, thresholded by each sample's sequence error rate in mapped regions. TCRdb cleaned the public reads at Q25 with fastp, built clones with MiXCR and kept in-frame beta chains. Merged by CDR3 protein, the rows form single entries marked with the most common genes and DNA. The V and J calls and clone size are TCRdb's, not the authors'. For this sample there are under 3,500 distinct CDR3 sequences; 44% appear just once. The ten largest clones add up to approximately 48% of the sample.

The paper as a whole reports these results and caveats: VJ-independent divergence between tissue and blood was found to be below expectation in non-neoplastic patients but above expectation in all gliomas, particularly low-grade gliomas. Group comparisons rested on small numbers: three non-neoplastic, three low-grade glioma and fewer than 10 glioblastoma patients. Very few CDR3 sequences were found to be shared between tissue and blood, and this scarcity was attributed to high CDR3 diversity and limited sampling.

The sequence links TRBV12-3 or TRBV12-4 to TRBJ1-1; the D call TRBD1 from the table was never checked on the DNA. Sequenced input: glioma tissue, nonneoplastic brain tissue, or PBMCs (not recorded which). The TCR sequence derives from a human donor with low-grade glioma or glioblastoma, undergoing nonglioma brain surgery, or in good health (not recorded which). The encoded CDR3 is CASSPTGLGTEAFI.